Presented here are 8 T cell receptor beta chains from one specimen sequenced in a study of cytomegalovirus exposure and HLA in healthy donors. Vbeta (60) and Jbeta (13) primers were used in the PCR. This table comes from immunoSEQ multiplex PCR, and its TCRdb copy is limited to in-frame clones, with some not included. The sample holds about 110,000 clones; approximately 79% are singletons and the top ten take roughly 6.2%. Sequencing input: PBMCs. These receptor sequences come from a man aged 25-45 years in good health and CMV-seropositive.

The chain is built from TRBV9 and TRBJ2-2; unclear D gene. The CDR3 consists of 14 residues. Per the germline V gene, CDR1 is SGDLS and CDR2 is YYNGEE. Trimming shortened V by 0 bases and J by 5 bases, and 8 bases separated the two germline ends. The CDR3 region has the DNA TGTGCCAGCAGCGTAGCACCGGAGACCGGGGAGCTGTTTTTT. It is translated as CASSVAPETGELFF.

V and J are TRBV7-3 and TRBJ2-5; tentative D call: TRBD2 (6 bases). This CDR3 has 14 residues. Between the trimmed V and J ends, which lost 0 bases and 11 bases, there was a span of 16 bases. Germline-derived CDR1 and CDR2 are SGHTA and FQGTGA. The CDR3 DNA is TGTGCCAGCAGCTTAACATCCCAGTCTCGGGAGCAGTACTTC. Its protein is CASSLTSQSREQYF.

V and J are TRBV2 and TRBJ1-6; a possible D gene is TRBD1 (6 bases). This CDR3 spans 16 amino acids. V lost 6 bases and J 7 bases, leaving 19 bases between the germline ends. Germline V gives CDR1 SNHLY, CDR2 FYNNEI. The CDR3 loop is CASSLRTGQTNSPLHF. The CDR3 DNA sequence: TGTGCCAGCAGCCTACGTACAGGACAGACGAATTCACCCCTCCACTTT.

This clone was detected only a few times. This sequence joins TRBV10-2 and TRBJ1-2; D unresolved. This CDR3 region has 13 residues. Germline V lookup: CDR1 WSHSY, CDR2 SAAADI. The V end was cut by 6 bases, the J end by 5 bases, with 13 bases between. CDR3 in DNA: TGCGCCAGCAGCGGGAGTGGGGTATATGGCTACACCTTC. Encoded protein: CASSGSGVYGYTF.

In its sample, this clone was seen a few times. This chain connects TRBV10-3 to TRBJ2-7; 9 bases agree with TRBD1. CDR3 size: 14 residues. V lost 9 bases, J lost 1 base, and 7 bases stayed unmatched. Germline CDR1 is ENHRY and CDR2 is SYGVKD. The CDR3 bases are TGTGCCATTACTCCGGGACAGGGATCCTACGAGCAGTACTTC. Its translation: CAITPGQGSYEQYF.

This rearrangement joins TRBV7-2 to TRBJ2-1; no reliable D call. The CDR3 sequence is 14 residues long. Germline V CDR1 and CDR2: SGHTA, FQGNSA. V was clipped by 0 bases and J by 9 bases, with 12 bases between them. CDR3 DNA: TGTGCCAGCAGCTTAGCGCCAGGTACAATTGAGCAGTTCTTC. Protein sequence: CASSLAPGTIEQFF.

The rearrangement joins TRBV6-1 to TRBJ2-5; a weak D match, TRBD1 (6 bases). The CDR3 sequence is 14 residues long. Germline assignment: CDR1 MNHNS and CDR2 SASEGT. V dropped 2 bases and J dropped 3 bases, with 10 bases sitting between them. The CDR3 DNA is TGTGCCAGCAGTGAAAACACAGGGAAAGAGACCCAGTACTTC. This translates into CASSENTGKETQYF.

This clone was seen a few times. This chain joins TRBV7-3 and TRBJ1-4; 10 bases line up with TRBD1. Germline V gene lookup returns CDR1 SGHTA and CDR2 FQGTGA. The V and J ends lost 5 bases and 8 bases, in that order; junction bases with no gene match: 8. The CDR3 loop spans 15 amino acids. The CDR3 reads CASSLRTGGWEKLFF. The CDR3 DNA sequence: TGTGCCAGCAGCCTGAGGACAGGGGGGTGGGAAAAACTGTTTTTT.